The 25 T cell receptor beta chains listed next were all sequenced from one sample in a study of T cell responses to AZD1222 COVID-19 vaccine. Assay used: immunoSEQ multiplex PCR; TCRdb lists only in-frame clones, some missing. Recorded here are about 140,000 clones; the top ten clones represent roughly 2%. The specimen was peripheral blood. The origin of the receptors is an adult in good health.

The rearrangement joins TRBV5-4 to TRBJ2-2; TRBD2 matches 10 bases. Germline V gives CDR1 SGHNT, CDR2 YYREEE (reference sequence). With 5 bases clipped from V and 4 bases from J, the junction kept 8 bases outside the gene matches. The CDR3 is 16 residues long. The CDR3 is CASRPSGGAFTGELFF. Written as DNA, the CDR3 is TGTGCCAGCAGACCAAGCGGGGGGGCCTTCACCGGGGAGCTGTTTTTT.

The rearrangement links TRBV5-8 to TRBJ2-4; the D is unclear. The CDR3 is 12 residues long. Trimming removed 1 base at V and 7 bases at J, with 6 bases between. Germline CDR1 reads SGHTS; CDR2 reads YDEGEE. The CDR3 DNA reads as TGTGCCAGCAGCTTGCGATCGAACATTCAGTACTTC. It is translated as CASSLRSNIQYF. The complete variable domain, with remaining parts taken from reference TRBV5-8 and TRBJ2-4, reads EAGVTQSPTHLIKTRGQQATLRCSPISGHTSVYWYQQALGLGLQFLLWYDEGEERNRGNFPPRFSGRQFPNYSSELNVNALELEDSALYLCASSLRSNIQYFGAGTRLSVL.

This chain connects TRBV18 to TRBJ1-1, with D perhaps matching TRBD1 (5 bases). V was shortened by 4 bases and J by 10 bases, with 19 bases between the two germline ends. Looked up from germline, CDR1 is KGHSH and CDR2 is LQKENI. The CDR3 runs 14 residues. For the CDR3, the DNA is TGTGCCAGCTCACAAGGGACGGTCGAACGGGGAGCTTTCTTT. Residues: CASSQGTVERGAFF.

The V call is TRBV28, the J call TRBJ1-2; 12 bases line up with TRBD1. V lost 6 bases, J lost 8 bases, and 19 bases stayed unmatched. Germline values: CDR1 MDHEN, CDR2 SYDVKM. This CDR3 is 18 amino acids long. The CDR3 coding sequence is TGTGCCAGCAGAATCCCTCTTGCTATAGGGACAGGGGGCAGGGGCTACACCTTC. Its translation is CASRIPLAIGTGGRGYTF.

The chain joins TRBV30 to TRBJ1-4; tentative D call: TRBD1 (5 bases). The CDR3 length is 13 residues. Germline assignment: CDR1 GTSNPN and CDR2 SVGIG (reference sequence). Trimming took 6 bases from V and 1 from J, leaving 9 bases between them. The DNA for the CDR3 is TGTGCCTGCGTAGGGGTAACTAATGAAAAACTGTTTTTT. It encodes CACVGVTNEKLFF. The whole variable domain, remainder taken from reference TRBV30 and TRBJ1-4, is SQTIHQWPATLVQPVGSPLSLECTVEGTSNPNLYWYRQAAGRGLQLLFYSVGIGQISSEVPQNLSASRPQDRQFILSSKKLLLSDSGFYLCACVGVTNEKLFFGSGTQLSVL.

The chain joins TRBV19 to TRBJ1-6; D unresolved. The CDR3 is 16 amino acids. Germline V CDR1 and CDR2: LNHDA, SQIVND (reference sequence). V was cut by 6 bases and J by 2 bases, with 14 bases left in between. CDR3 amino acids: CASRPGRMTYNSPLHF. CDR3 coding DNA: TGTGCCAGTAGGCCCGGACGGATGACCTATAATTCACCCCTCCACTTT.

This chain connects TRBV11-3 to TRBJ2-7; no clear D. This CDR3 is built from 13 residues. Trimming pared 0 bases from V and 3 bases from J, leaving 6 bases between. Germline V gene sequence: CDR1 SGHNT, CDR2 YENEEA. For the CDR3, the DNA is TGTGCCAGCAGCTTAGACAGGAGCTACGAGCAGTACTTC. Encoded protein: CASSLDRSYEQYF.

This chain uses TRBV28 with TRBJ1-1; 7 bases are a match to TRBD1. CDR1 and CDR2 from the germline V gene are MDHEN and SYDVKM. V was clipped by 7 bases and J by 1 base; unmatched bases: 12. CDR3 size: 16 residues. The DNA of the CDR3 is TGTGCCAGCAAGATACAGGGGTCCTCCTGGAACACTGAAGCTTTCTTT. Translation gives CASKIQGSSWNTEAFF.

The rearrangement joins TRBV7-2 to TRBJ1-6; possibly TRBD1 for D (5 bases). Trimming cost V 1 base and J 6 bases, with 13 bases left between them. The CDR3 covers 16 residues. CDR1 and CDR2 from the germline V gene are SGHTA and FQGNSA. The CDR3 bases are TGTGCCAGCAGCTTAGTGGGCGCAGGGACTAATTCACCCCTCCACTTT. Residues: CASSLVGAGTNSPLHF.

The CDR3 loop reads CASLARGRFTEAFF. The CDR3 region has the DNA TGTGCCAGTCTGGCGAGGGGCAGGTTCACTGAAGCTTTCTTT. This chain uses TRBV6-5 with TRBJ1-1; possible D gene TRBD1, 5 bases. This CDR3 spans 14 amino acids. Germline V CDR1 and CDR2: MNHEY, SVGAGI. The V end lost 9 bases, the J end lost 4 bases, and 18 bases lay between the germline ends.

The rearrangement joins TRBV29-1 to TRBJ1-1; maybe TRBD1 (5 bases). Germline V gene lookup returns CDR1 SQVTM and CDR2 ANQGSEA. The CDR3 has 12 residues. V gave up 0 bases and J gave up 8 bases, with 10 bases separating them. The CDR3 nucleotides read TGCAGCGTTGAAGAGTGGGGGGTAGAAGCTTTCTTT. Amino acid sequence: CSVEEWGVEAFF. The full variable domain, with the rest looked up from reference TRBV29-1 and TRBJ1-1, is SAVISQKPSRDICQRGTSLTIQCQVDSQVTMMFWYRQQPGQSLTLIATANQGSEATYESGFVIDKFPISRPNLTFSTLTVSNMSPEDSSIYLCSVEEWGVEAFFGQGTRLTVV.

V is TRBV6-1 and J is TRBJ1-4; D gene ambiguous. V shed 5 bases and J shed 8 bases, with 18 bases lying between them. This CDR3 is 15 amino acids long. The germline V gene encodes CDR1 MNHNS and CDR2 SASEGT. The CDR3 bases are TGTGCCAGCAGTTCCCCAAGTCATCTTGAGGAAAAACTGTTTTTT. Residues: CASSSPSHLEEKLFF.

The V and J genes are TRBV7-2 and TRBJ1-4; D is unclear. V gave up 1 base and J gave up 3 bases, with 9 bases separating them. CDR1 is SGHTA, CDR2 FQGNSA, per germline. This CDR3 has 15 residues. The CDR3 protein is CASSLGTAANEKLFF. In DNA form, the CDR3 reads TGTGCCAGCAGCTTAGGGACGGCCGCTAATGAAAAACTGTTTTTT.

The gene calls are TRBV30 and TRBJ2-7; D gene unclear. The CDR3 spans 12 residues. Per the germline V gene, CDR1 is GTSNPN and CDR2 is SVGIG (reference sequence). V dropped 5 bases and J dropped 1 base, with 9 bases sitting between them. The chain's CDR3 is CAWLDKSYEQYF. CDR3 nucleotides: TGTGCCTGGCTAGACAAATCCTACGAGCAGTACTTC.

This sequence joins TRBV2 and TRBJ1-1; D remains unclear. Germline V gene sequence: CDR1 SNHLY, CDR2 FYNNEI. The CDR3 has 12 amino acids. V was shortened by 6 bases and J by 1 base, with 6 bases between the two germline ends. This chain's CDR3 is CASSYTNTEAFF. In nucleotides, the CDR3 is TGTGCCAGCAGCTACACGAACACTGAAGCTTTCTTT.

J is TRBJ2-5 and V is TRBV5-1; unclear D gene. The length of the CDR3 is 12 residues. The V gene lost 0 bases and the J gene lost 5 bases, with 5 bases spanning the gap. The germline V gene encodes CDR1 SGHRS and CDR2 YFSETQ. The CDR3 sequence is CASSLGRETQYF. CDR3 sequence (DNA): TGCGCCAGCAGCTTGGGTCGGGAGACCCAGTACTTC.

The J gene is TRBJ2-5, the V gene TRBV5-1; a possible D gene is TRBD1 (6 bases). CDR3 length equals 15 residues. Germline CDR1 is SGHRS and CDR2 is YFSETQ. Trimming took off 3 bases at V and 8 bases at J, with 20 bases between the two ends. This CDR3 reads CASSSGTLVMETQYF. CDR3 in DNA: TGCGCCAGCAGCTCCGGGACATTAGTGATGGAAACCCAGTACTTC. Full variable domain (missing parts from reference TRBV5-1 and TRBJ2-5): KAGVTQTPRYLIKTRGQQVTLSCSPISGHRSVSWYQQTPGQGLQFLFEYFSETQRNKGNFPGRFSGRQFSNSRSEMNVSTLELGDSALYLCASSSGTLVMETQYFGPGTRLLVL.

The rearrangement joins TRBV7-2 to TRBJ1-2; no clear D. CDR3 size: 13 residues. Germline V gives CDR1 SGHTA, CDR2 FQGNSA. Trimming stripped 0 bases from V and 8 bases from J, with 10 bases between. Here the CDR3 reads CASSLAPFYGYTF. In DNA, the CDR3 is TGTGCCAGCAGCTTAGCTCCATTTTACGGCTACACCTTC. The full variable domain, in which reference TRBV7-2 and TRBJ1-2 provide the parts outside the CDR3, is GAGVSQSPSNKVTEKGKDVELRCDPISGHTALYWYRQSLGQGLEFLIYFQGNSAPDKSGLPSDRFSAERTGGSVSTLTIQRTQQEDSAVYLCASSLAPFYGYTFGSGTRLTVV.

The chain couples TRBV6-5 to TRBJ2-7; 9 bases are a match to TRBD1. The germline gives CDR1 MNHEY, CDR2 SVGAGI. V lost 6 bases to trimming and J lost 6 bases; unmatched junction nucleotides: 3. This CDR3 contains 12 residues. CDR3 nucleotides: TGTGCCAGCAGACAGGGGGCTAGCGAGCAGTACTTC. Translation gives CASRQGASEQYF.

The chain links TRBV6-2 or TRBV6-3 to TRBJ1-2; a possible D gene is TRBD1 (5 bases). The CDR3 is 15 amino acids. Deletions cut 5 bases from V and 6 bases from J, with 19 bases between. CDR1 MNHEY and CDR2 SVGEGT come from the germline V gene. The chain's CDR3 is CASSDYFVGGDGYTF. CDR3 in DNA: TGTGCCAGCAGTGACTACTTCGTCGGGGGGGATGGCTACACCTTC.

This chain links TRBV6-5 with TRBJ1-5; a weak D match, TRBD1 (6 bases). This CDR3 is built from 13 residues. The V end was cut by 6 bases, the J end by 5 bases, with 11 bases between. Germline V gene sequence: CDR1 MNHEY, CDR2 SVGAGI. The CDR3 nucleotides are TGTGCCAGCAGCGTGGACAGTCATCAGCCCCAGCATTTT. As protein: CASSVDSHQPQHF.

This sequence joins TRBV19 and TRBJ2-5; the match to TRBD2 covers 7 bases. The CDR3 spans 13 residues. CDR1 and CDR2 (germline): LNHDA, SQIVND (reference sequence). After removal of 6 bases from V and 4 bases from J, the junction contained 5 bases not matched to a gene. In DNA form, the CDR3 reads TGTGCCAGTAGAGAAAGCGGGGTAGAGACCCAGTACTTC. As protein: CASRESGVETQYF.

The chain uses TRBV3-1 (or the pseudogene TRBV3-2) and TRBJ1-2, with TRBD1 matching over 8 bases. With 1 base clipped from V and 5 bases from J, the junction kept 6 bases outside the gene matches. The CDR3 contains 15 residues. In germline, CDR1 is LGHDT, CDR2 YNNKEL (reference sequence). CDR3 sequence reads: CASSQGTGTYYGYTF. DNA of the CDR3: TGTGCCAGCAGCCAAGGGACAGGGACCTATTATGGCTACACCTTC.

The chain employs TRBV30 and TRBJ1-5; D is unresolved. CDR1 is GTSNPN, CDR2 SVGIG, per germline (reference sequence). This CDR3 has 14 amino acids. V gave up 2 bases and J gave up 3 bases, with 11 bases separating them. The CDR3 DNA reads as TGTGCCTGGAGTCCCGAGATGGTCAATCAGCCCCAGCATTTT. Protein product: CAWSPEMVNQPQHF.

This rearrangement joins TRBV6-1 to TRBJ1-6, with D unclear. Deletions cut 4 bases from V and 5 bases from J, with 15 bases between. The CDR3 is 16 residues long. Per germline, CDR1 MNHNS and CDR2 SASEGT. CDR3 sequence: CASSASGQRDNSPLHF. As DNA, the CDR3 is TGTGCCAGCAGTGCCTCGGGTCAGAGGGATAATTCACCCCTCCACTTT.